The 20 T cell receptor beta chains presented below share a single source sample, sequenced in a study of graft-versus-host responses after intestinal transplantation. Their recognized antigens are unknown. Method: immunoSEQ multiplex PCR; TCRdb's copy keeps in-frame clones and lacks some. The sample yields about 99,000 clones, around 93% seen once. This specimen was unstimulated CD8+ T cells sorted from spleen or lymph node cells, taken before transplant. The receptors derive from a human donor who was the organ donor for an intestinal transplant.

This sequence joins TRBV7-9 and TRBJ2-5; D is unresolved. The DNA end is a closer match to TRBJ2-7, so the J assignment may be wrong. Germline-derived CDR1 and CDR2 are SEHNR and FQNEAQ (reference sequence). The CDR3 has 15 residues. The CDR3 here is CASSFFDPNPYEQYF. CDR3 bases: TGTGCCAGCAGCTTTTTTGATCCTAACCCCTACGAGCAGTACTTC.

The chain combines TRBV15 with TRBJ2-2; 8 positions match TRBD2. CDR1 is LNHNV, CDR2 YYDKDF, per germline (reference sequence). The CDR3 spans 16 residues. After removal of 1 base from V and 1 base from J, the junction contained 2 bases not matched to a gene. The CDR3 loop is CATSRGRGGNTGELFF. CDR3 bases: TGTGCCACCAGCAGAGGTCGGGGGGGGAACACCGGGGAGCTGTTTTTT.

The CDR3 is CASSGRGQAPYEQYF. In nucleotides, the CDR3 is TGTGCCAGCTCAGGTAGGGGACAGGCCCCCTACGAGCAGTACTTC. The chain is built from TRBV18 and TRBJ2-7, with TRBD1 matching 8 bases. The CDR3 has 15 residues. V shed 5 bases, J shed 2 bases, and the junction held 8 bases outside the gene matches. CDR1 is KGHSH and CDR2 is LQKENI in the germline V gene.

This chain connects TRBV6-5 to TRBJ1-1, with D unclear. CDR1 MNHEY and CDR2 SVGAGI come from the germline V gene. The V and J ends lost 0 bases and 1 base respectively, with 9 bases between them. This CDR3 is 15 amino acids long. The CDR3 spells CASSYSSASNTEAFF. CDR3 DNA: TGTGCCAGCAGTTACTCGTCAGCGTCGAACACTGAAGCTTTCTTT.

The rearrangement uses TRBV19 and TRBJ1-5; 7 positions agree with TRBD1. Germline values: CDR1 LNHDA, CDR2 SQIVND (reference sequence). The CDR3 totals 16 residues. J lost 3 bases, V lost 5 bases, and 10 bases had no gene match. The CDR3 spells CASSPTRDSYNQPQHF. CDR3 in DNA: TGTGCCAGTAGTCCTACACGGGACAGTTACAATCAGCCCCAGCATTTT.

The chain carries TRBV2 and TRBJ2-5, with 9 nucleotides matching TRBD2. CDR1 and CDR2 (germline): SNHLY, FYNNEI. The CDR3 length is 15 residues. V lost 7 bases and J lost 0; bases outside the gene matches: 6. The CDR3 sequence is CASNGLALNQETQYF. In nucleotides, the CDR3 is TGTGCCAGCAATGGACTAGCGCTGAACCAAGAGACCCAGTACTTC.

The chain links TRBV18 to TRBJ1-5; D remains unclear. Per the germline V gene, CDR1 is KGHSH and CDR2 is LQKENI. The CDR3 loop spans 17 amino acids. Deletions cut 0 bases from V and 0 bases from J, with 12 bases between. The CDR3 bases are TGTGCCAGCTCACCACCCTCTCGCGGCTATAGCAATCAGCCCCAGCATTTT. It specifies CASSPPSRGYSNQPQHF.

The V and J genes are TRBV4-1 and TRBJ2-7; 10 positions agree with TRBD2. This CDR3 comprises 15 residues. CDR1 and CDR2 from the germline V gene are MGHRA and YSYEKL. The V gene end was trimmed by 3 bases and the J gene end by 6 bases; junction bases not matched to a gene: 8. The CDR3 region has the DNA TGCGCCAGCAGCCAGTCCCTAGCGGGAGCTTCCGAGCAGTACTTC. This translates into CASSQSLAGASEQYF.

This rearrangement joins TRBV15 to TRBJ2-7; 8 bases match TRBD2. The CDR3 spans 14 residues. After removal of 6 bases from V and 3 bases from J, the junction contained 7 bases not matched to a gene. Per germline, CDR1 LNHNV and CDR2 YYDKDF (reference sequence). CDR3 sequence: CATSARGGYYEQYF. The CDR3 DNA reads TGTGCCACCAGTGCCCGGGGGGGCTACTACGAGCAGTACTTC.

The chain couples TRBV4-1 to TRBJ2-5; 7 bases map to TRBD2. J lost 3 bases, V lost 4 bases, and 11 bases had no gene match. In germline, CDR1 is MGHRA, CDR2 YSYEKL. This CDR3 spans 16 amino acids. For the CDR3, the DNA is TGCGCCAGCAGCCGCCAGAGCGGGGCGGATAAAGAGACCCAGTACTTC. Translated: CASSRQSGADKETQYF.

The J gene is TRBJ1-2, the V gene TRBV5-1, with 7 bases that match TRBD1. Losses at the gene ends were 5 bases for V and 5 bases for J; bases not matched to a gene: 12. The CDR3 totals 15 residues. Germline V gives CDR1 SGHRS, CDR2 YFSETQ. The CDR3 loop reads CASRRTGGSFYGYTF. The CDR3 DNA reads TGCGCCAGCAGGCGGACAGGCGGTAGTTTTTATGGCTACACCTTC.

V and J are TRBV6-1 and TRBJ1-4, with D possibly being TRBD1 (6 bases). Germline V gives CDR1 MNHNS, CDR2 SASEGT. The CDR3 loop spans 15 amino acids. Trimming cost V 7 bases and J 5 bases, with 17 bases left between them. CDR3 DNA sequence: TGTGCCAGCAATCAGGCCTGGACAGAAAATGAAAAACTGTTTTTT. Its translation: CASNQAWTENEKLFF.

This chain connects TRBV15 to TRBJ2-1; 9 bases agree with TRBD2. This CDR3 is 15 amino acids long. J was trimmed by 6 bases and V by 5 bases; bases with no gene match: 8. Germline V gene sequence: CDR1 LNHNV, CDR2 YYDKDF (reference sequence). CDR3 sequence: CATSPGLALPNEQFF. CDR3 DNA: TGTGCCACCAGCCCAGGACTAGCGTTGCCCAATGAGCAGTTCTTC.

The V gene is TRBV10-3, the J gene TRBJ2-5, with D possibly being TRBD2 (5 bases). Trimming removed 6 bases at V and 1 base at J, with 6 bases between. From germline, CDR1 is ENHRY and CDR2 SYGVKD. There are 12 residues in the CDR3. Here the CDR3 reads CAIRGAQETQYF. The CDR3 coding sequence is TGTGCCATCAGGGGAGCCCAAGAGACCCAGTACTTC.

The chain carries TRBV10-2 and TRBJ2-3; 16 nucleotides agree with TRBD2. With 6 bases clipped from V and 5 bases from J, the junction kept 8 bases outside the gene matches. The CDR3 runs 17 residues. CDR1 WSHSY and CDR2 SAAADI come from the germline V gene. This CDR3 reads CASSLKGLAGGGDTQYF. The CDR3 DNA reads as TGCGCCAGCAGCCTGAAGGGACTAGCGGGAGGGGGAGATACGCAGTATTTT.

The chain recombines TRBV10-3 with TRBJ1-2; D is uncertain. Trimming removed 10 bases from V and 1 base from J, with 28 bases in between. CDR3 length: 18 amino acids. The germline gives CDR1 ENHRY, CDR2 SYGVKD. The CDR3 DNA sequence: TGTGCCAGCCAATGGGAGTTTAGTGCGGGTTGGGATAACTATGGCTACACCTTC. Protein product: CASQWEFSAGWDNYGYTF.

The V gene is TRBV2, the J gene TRBJ1-1, with TRBD1 matching over 8 bases. From germline, CDR1 is SNHLY and CDR2 FYNNEI. The CDR3 contains 15 residues. V was pared by 5 bases and J by 0 bases, with 5 bases of the junction left unmatched. CDR3 DNA: TGTGCCAGCAGTTTCATGACAGGGGTGAACACTGAAGCTTTCTTT. This sequence encodes CASSFMTGVNTEAFF.

The rearrangement links TRBV4-1 to TRBJ2-2; TRBD2 aligns across 15 bases. The CDR3 is 20 amino acids. Looked up from germline, CDR1 is MGHRA and CDR2 is YSYEKL. Trimming took 3 bases from V and 5 from J; bases not matched to a gene: 13. The CDR3 sequence is CASSQPGLAGGPFLTGELFF. CDR3 nucleotide sequence: TGCGCCAGCAGCCAGCCCGGACTAGCGGGGGGGCCGTTTCTAACCGGGGAGCTGTTTTTT.

The CDR3 DNA follows: TGTGCCAGAGGCGGGGGGGCGCCCAATCAGCCCCAGCATTTT. This codes for CARGGGAPNQPQHF. V and J are TRBV6-4 and TRBJ1-5; weak D call: TRBD1 (6 bases). The CDR3 is 14 residues long. Trimming stripped 9 bases from V and 3 bases from J, with 15 bases between. The germline gives CDR1 MRHNA, CDR2 SNTAGT.

The chain links TRBV29-1 to TRBJ2-1; 8 bases align to TRBD2. Germline CDR1 SQVTM, CDR2 ANQGSEA. The V gene end was trimmed by 3 bases and the J gene end by 4 bases; junction bases not matched to a gene: 8. The CDR3 length is 15 residues. CDR3 in DNA: TGCAGCGTTGATTCGACGGGGGGGGAGTACAATGAGCAGTTCTTC. As protein: CSVDSTGGEYNEQFF.